This is a list of T cell receptor beta chains from one sample in a study of spatial heterogeneity in lung cancer. TCRdb ran MiXCR on the 5' RACE reads and lists one entry per CDR3 protein. Of 25,000 to 35,000 distinct CDR3 sequences in the sample, roughly 10% were seen once. Sequences were derived from PBMCs, sampled at follow-up. The receptor source for this set is a female donor with early-stage non-small cell lung cancer. CDR3s include the opening cysteine and the closing phenylalanine or tryptophan. The D gene is left open where the match is weak. Clone size is shown for a subset of rows, as once, few, many or a class of expanded clone.

D	J	V	size	CDR3	DNA
.	TRBJ1-3	TRBV12-3/TRBV12-4	few	CASISGRFANTIYF	TGTGCCAGCATCTCGGGCCGCTTTGCAAACACCATATATTTT
TRBD2	TRBJ2-7	TRBV20-1	many	CSARTSGGLSYEQYF	TGCAGTGCTAGGACTAGCGGGGGCCTCTCCTACGAGCAGTACTTC
TRBD1	TRBJ2-1	TRBV7-6	many	CASSPTDRPSSYNEQFF	TGTGCCAGCAGCCCTACGGACAGGCCCAGCTCCTACAATGAGCAGTTCTTC
.	TRBJ2-1	TRBV9	many	CASSVGGGDNEQFF	TGTGCCAGCAGCGTGGGGGGCGGCGACAATGAGCAGTTCTTC
TRBD2	TRBJ2-5	TRBV28	many	CASSLSPRGGEETQYF	TGTGCCAGCAGTTTATCCCCCCGCGGGGGGGAGGAGACCCAGTACTTC
.	TRBJ1-1	TRBV10-1	.	CASSGYSGKKNTEAFF	TGCGCCAGCAGTGGGTATTCGGGGAAGAAGAACACTGAAGCTTTCTTT
TRBD2	TRBJ2-1	TRBV28	few	CASSLGTSGTPHEQFF	TGTGCCAGCAGTTTAGGGACTAGCGGGACGCCGCATGAGCAGTTCTTC
.	TRBJ1-6	TRBV5-6	few	CASSLAGHEGSPLHF	TGTGCCAGCAGCTTGGCGGGACATGAGGGTTCACCCCTCCACTTT
TRBD2	TRBJ2-5	TRBV5-4	many	CASSLAAGGPEETQYF	TGTGCCAGCAGCTTGGCCGCGGGGGGGCCGGAGGAGACCCAGTACTTC
.	TRBJ1-2	TRBV7-3	.	CASSPDGTSNYGYTF	TGTGCCAGCAGCCCCGACGGAACATCTAACTATGGCTACACCTTC
.	TRBJ2-5	TRBV2	few	CATKGRGNQETQYF	TGTGCCACCAAGGGTCGGGGCAACCAAGAGACCCAGTACTTC
TRBD1	TRBJ1-6	TRBV5-1	.	CASSLNRGSPLHF	TGCGCCAGCAGCTTGAACAGGGGCTCACCCCTCCACTTT
.	TRBJ2-3	TRBV7-2	.	CASRSTGSTDTQYF	TGTGCCAGCAGGTCAACAGGGAGCACAGATACGCAGTATTTT
TRBD2	TRBJ2-3	TRBV7-2	.	CASSLRASGAGSTDTQYF	TGTGCCAGCAGCTTAAGGGCTAGCGGGGCAGGGAGCACAGATACGCAGTATTTT
.	TRBJ2-5	TRBV25-1	few	CASSESVGEQETQYF	TGTGCCAGCAGTGAATCTGTGGGGGAACAAGAGACCCAGTACTTC
TRBD2	TRBJ2-3	TRBV6-6	.	CASSYSRGGDTQYF	TGTGCCAGCAGTTACTCGCGGGGGGGAGATACGCAGTATTTT